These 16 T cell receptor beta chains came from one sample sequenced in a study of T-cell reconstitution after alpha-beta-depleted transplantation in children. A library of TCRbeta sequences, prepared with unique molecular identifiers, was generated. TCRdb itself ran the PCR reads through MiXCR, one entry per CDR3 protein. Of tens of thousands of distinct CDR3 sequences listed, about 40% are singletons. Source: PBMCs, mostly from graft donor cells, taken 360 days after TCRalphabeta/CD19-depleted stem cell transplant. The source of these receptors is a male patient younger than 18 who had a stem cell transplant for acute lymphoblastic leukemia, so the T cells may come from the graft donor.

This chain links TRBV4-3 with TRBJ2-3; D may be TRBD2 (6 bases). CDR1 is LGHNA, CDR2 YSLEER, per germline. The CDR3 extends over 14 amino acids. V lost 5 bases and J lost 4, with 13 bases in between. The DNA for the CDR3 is TGCGCCAGCAGCTTTAGCGGCGGCGCAGATACGCAGTATTTT. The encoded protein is CASSFSGGADTQYF.

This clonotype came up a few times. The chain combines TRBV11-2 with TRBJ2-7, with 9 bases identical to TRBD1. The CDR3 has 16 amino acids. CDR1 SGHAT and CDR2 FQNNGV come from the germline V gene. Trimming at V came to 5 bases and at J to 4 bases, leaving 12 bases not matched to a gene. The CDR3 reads CASSPRGTGSLYEQYF. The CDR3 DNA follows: TGTGCCAGCAGCCCCCGTGGGACAGGGAGTCTTTACGAGCAGTACTTC.

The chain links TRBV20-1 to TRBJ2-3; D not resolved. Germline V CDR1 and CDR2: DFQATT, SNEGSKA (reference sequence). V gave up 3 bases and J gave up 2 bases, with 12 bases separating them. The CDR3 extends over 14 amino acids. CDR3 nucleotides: TGCAGTGCTAGGGCAAAACAGTCCACAGATACGCAGTATTTT. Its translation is CSARAKQSTDTQYF.

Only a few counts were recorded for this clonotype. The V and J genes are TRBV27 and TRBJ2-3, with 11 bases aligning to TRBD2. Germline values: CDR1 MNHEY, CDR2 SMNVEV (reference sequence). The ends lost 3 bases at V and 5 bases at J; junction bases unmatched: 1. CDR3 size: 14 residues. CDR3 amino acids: CASSFTSGGDTQYF. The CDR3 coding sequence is TGTGCCAGCAGTTTCACTAGCGGGGGAGATACGCAGTATTTT.

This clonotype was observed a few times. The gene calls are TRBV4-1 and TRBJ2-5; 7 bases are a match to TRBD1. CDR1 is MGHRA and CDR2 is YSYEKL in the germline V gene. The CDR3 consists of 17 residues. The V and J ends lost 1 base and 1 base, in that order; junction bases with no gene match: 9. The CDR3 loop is CASSQARTGDFQETQYF. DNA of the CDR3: TGCGCCAGCAGCCAAGCGAGGACAGGAGATTTCCAAGAGACCCAGTACTTC.

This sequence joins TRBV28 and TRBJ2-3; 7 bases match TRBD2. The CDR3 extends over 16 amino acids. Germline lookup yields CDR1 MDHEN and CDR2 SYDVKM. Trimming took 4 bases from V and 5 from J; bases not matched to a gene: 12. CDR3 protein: CASSSPFSTSEDTQYF. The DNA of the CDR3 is TGTGCCAGCAGTTCCCCTTTCTCCACTAGCGAAGATACGCAGTATTTT. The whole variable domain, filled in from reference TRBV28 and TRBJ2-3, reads DVKVTQSSRYLVKRTGEKVFLECVQDMDHENMFWYRQDPGLGLRLIYFSYDVKMKEKGDIPEGYSVSREKKERFSLILESASTNQTSMYLCASSSPFSTSEDTQYFGPGTRLTVL.

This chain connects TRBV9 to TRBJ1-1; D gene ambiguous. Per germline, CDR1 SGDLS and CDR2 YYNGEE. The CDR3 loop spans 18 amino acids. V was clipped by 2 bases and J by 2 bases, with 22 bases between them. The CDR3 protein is CASSVGSKVAGINTEAFF. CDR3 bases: TGTGCCAGCAGCGTTGGTAGTAAGGTGGCGGGGATCAACACTGAAGCTTTCTTT. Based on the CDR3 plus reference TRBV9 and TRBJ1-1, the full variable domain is DSGVTQTPKHLITATGQRVTLRCSPRSGDLSVYWYQQSLDQGLQFLIQYYNGEERAKGNILERFSAQQFPDLHSELNLSSLELGDSALYFCASSVGSKVAGINTEAFFGQGTRLTVV.

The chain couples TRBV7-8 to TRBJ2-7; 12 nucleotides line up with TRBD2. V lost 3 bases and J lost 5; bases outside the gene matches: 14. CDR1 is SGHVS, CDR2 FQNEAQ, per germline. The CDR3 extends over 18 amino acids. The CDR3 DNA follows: TGTGCCAGCAGCTTCGCCACCCCGCTAGCGGGGGGGCCTAACGAGCAGTACTTC. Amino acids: CASSFATPLAGGPNEQYF.

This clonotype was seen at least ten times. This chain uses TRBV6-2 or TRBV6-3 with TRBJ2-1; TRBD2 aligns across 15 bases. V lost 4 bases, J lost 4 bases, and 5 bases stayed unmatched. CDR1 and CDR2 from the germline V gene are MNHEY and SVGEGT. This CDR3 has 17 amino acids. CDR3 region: CASSWGTSGGSYNEQFF. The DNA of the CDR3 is TGTGCCAGCAGTTGGGGGACTAGCGGGGGGAGTTACAATGAGCAGTTCTTC.

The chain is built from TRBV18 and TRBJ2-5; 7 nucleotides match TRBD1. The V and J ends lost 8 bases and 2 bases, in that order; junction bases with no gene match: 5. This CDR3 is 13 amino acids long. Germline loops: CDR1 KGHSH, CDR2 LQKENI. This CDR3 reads CASKRDSQETQYF. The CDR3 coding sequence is TGTGCCAGCAAACGGGACAGTCAAGAGACCCAGTACTTC.

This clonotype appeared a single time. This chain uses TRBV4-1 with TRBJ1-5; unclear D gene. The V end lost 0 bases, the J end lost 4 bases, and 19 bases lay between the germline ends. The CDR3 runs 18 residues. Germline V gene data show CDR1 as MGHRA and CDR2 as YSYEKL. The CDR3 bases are TGCGCCAGCAGCCAAGAGAGTCCCCGGACGATTAAAAATCAGCCCCAGCATTTT. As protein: CASSQESPRTIKNQPQHF.

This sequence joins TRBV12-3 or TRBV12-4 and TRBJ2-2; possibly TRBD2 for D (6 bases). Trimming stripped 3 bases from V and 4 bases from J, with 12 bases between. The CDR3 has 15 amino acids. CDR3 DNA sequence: TGTGCCAGCAGTTTTGTCGGGGGTGGCACCGGGGAGCTGTTTTTT. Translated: CASSFVGGGTGELFF.

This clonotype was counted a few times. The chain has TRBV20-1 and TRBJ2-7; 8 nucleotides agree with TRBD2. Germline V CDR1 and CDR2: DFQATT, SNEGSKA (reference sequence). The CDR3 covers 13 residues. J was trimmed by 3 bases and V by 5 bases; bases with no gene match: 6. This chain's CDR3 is CSAVLADFYEQYF. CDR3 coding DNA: TGCAGTGCTGTACTAGCGGACTTCTACGAGCAGTACTTC.

The CDR3 DNA is TGTGCCAGCAGTTTAGAGAGGGCGGGGGAAGAGACCCAGTACTTC. This gives the protein CASSLERAGEETQYF. The chain recombines TRBV12-3 or TRBV12-4 with TRBJ2-5, with 7 bases aligning to TRBD2. CDR3 length equals 15 residues. J was trimmed by 3 bases and V by 1 base; bases with no gene match: 5.

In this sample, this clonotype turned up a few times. The chain's CDR3 is CASSPRGGRNIQYF. The CDR3 nucleotides are TGTGCCAGCAGCCCCCGCGGGGGTAGAAACATTCAGTACTTC. The chain carries TRBV9 and TRBJ2-4; 7 bases map to TRBD2. CDR3 length: 14 residues. V lost 4 bases and J lost 6; bases outside the gene matches: 7. Germline V CDR1 and CDR2: SGDLS, YYNGEE. The whole variable domain, filled in from reference TRBV9 and TRBJ2-4, reads DSGVTQTPKHLITATGQRVTLRCSPRSGDLSVYWYQQSLDQGLQFLIQYYNGEERAKGNILERFSAQQFPDLHSELNLSSLELGDSALYFCASSPRGGRNIQYFGAGTRLSVL.

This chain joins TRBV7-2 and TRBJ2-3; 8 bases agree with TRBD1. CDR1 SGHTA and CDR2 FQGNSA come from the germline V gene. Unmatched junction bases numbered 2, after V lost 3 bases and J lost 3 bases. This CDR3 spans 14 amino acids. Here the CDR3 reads CASSFGTGTDTQYF. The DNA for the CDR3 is TGTGCCAGCAGCTTTGGGACAGGAACAGATACGCAGTATTTT.